This T cell receptor (beta chain) was identified in a study of blood T cell repertoires in COVID-19. Trimming took 5 bases from V and 4 from J; bases not matched to a gene: 12. Germline CDR1 is SEHNR and CDR2 is FQNEAQ (reference sequence). CDR3 length: 16 amino acids. The repertoire was sequenced with immunoSEQ multiplex PCR; TCRdb's copy has only in-frame clones and lacks some. The table has around 280,000 clones, around nine tenths seen once; the top ten hold roughly 6.2%. The chain combines TRBV7-9 with TRBJ2-7, with 9 bases matching TRBD1. Sequenced sample: PBMCs or T cells enriched from blood (not recorded which). This receptor was identified in a woman in her 40s who had recovered from COVID-19. The CDR3 DNA is TGTGCCAGCAGCACCTCGGAGGGACAGGGTCCTTACGAGCAGTACTTC. Encoded protein: CASSTSEGQGPYEQYF.